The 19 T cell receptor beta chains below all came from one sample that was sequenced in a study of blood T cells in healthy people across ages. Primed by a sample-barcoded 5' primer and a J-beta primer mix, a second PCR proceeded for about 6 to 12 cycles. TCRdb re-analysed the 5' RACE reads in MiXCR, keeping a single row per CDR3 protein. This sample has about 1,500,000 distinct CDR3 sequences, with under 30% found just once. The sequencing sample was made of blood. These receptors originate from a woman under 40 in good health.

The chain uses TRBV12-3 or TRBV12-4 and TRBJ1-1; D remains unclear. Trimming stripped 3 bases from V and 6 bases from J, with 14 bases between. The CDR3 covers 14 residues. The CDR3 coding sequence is TGTGCCAGCAGTTTTCGGGAGAAATTCCCTGAAGCTTTCTTT. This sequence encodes CASSFREKFPEAFF.

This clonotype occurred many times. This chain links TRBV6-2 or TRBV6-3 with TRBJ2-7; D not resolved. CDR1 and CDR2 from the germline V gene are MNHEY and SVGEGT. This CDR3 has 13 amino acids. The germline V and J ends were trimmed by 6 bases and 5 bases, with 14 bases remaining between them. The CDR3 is CASSGQGLNEQYF. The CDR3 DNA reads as TGTGCCAGCAGCGGGCAAGGGTTAAACGAGCAGTACTTC.

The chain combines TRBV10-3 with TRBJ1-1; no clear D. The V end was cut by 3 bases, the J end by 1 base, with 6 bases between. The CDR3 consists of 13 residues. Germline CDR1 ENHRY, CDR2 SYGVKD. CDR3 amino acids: CAISDQWNTEAFF. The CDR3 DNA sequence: TGTGCCATCAGTGATCAGTGGAACACTGAAGCTTTCTTT.

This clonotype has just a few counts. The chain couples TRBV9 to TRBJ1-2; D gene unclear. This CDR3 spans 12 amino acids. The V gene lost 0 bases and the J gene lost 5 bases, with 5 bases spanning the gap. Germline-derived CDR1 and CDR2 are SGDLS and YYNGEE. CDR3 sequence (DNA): TGTGCCAGCAGCGTAGCTCAGTATGGCTACACCTTC. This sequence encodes CASSVAQYGYTF. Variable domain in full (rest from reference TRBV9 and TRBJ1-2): DSGVTQTPKHLITATGQRVTLRCSPRSGDLSVYWYQQSLDQGLQFLIQYYNGEERAKGNILERFSAQQFPDLHSELNLSSLELGDSALYFCASSVAQYGYTFGSGTRLTVV.

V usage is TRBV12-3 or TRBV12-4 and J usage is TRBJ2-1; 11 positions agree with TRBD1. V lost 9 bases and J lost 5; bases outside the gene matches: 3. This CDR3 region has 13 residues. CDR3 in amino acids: CASGQGAHNEQFF. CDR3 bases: TGTGCCAGTGGACAGGGGGCCCACAATGAGCAGTTCTTC.

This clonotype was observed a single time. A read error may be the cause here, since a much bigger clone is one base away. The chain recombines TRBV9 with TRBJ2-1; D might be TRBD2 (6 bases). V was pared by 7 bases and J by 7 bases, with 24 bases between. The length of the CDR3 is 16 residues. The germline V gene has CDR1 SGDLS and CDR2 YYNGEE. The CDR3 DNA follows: TGTGCCAGCGGCCCCCAGTGGGGGGTCCAGTGGAATGAGCAGTTCTTC. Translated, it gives CASGPQWGVQWNEQFF. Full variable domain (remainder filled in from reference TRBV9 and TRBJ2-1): DSGVTQTPKHLITATGQRVTLRCSPRSGDLSVYWYQQSLDQGLQFLIQYYNGEERAKGNILERFSAQQFPDLHSELNLSSLELGDSALYFCASGPQWGVQWNEQFFGPGTRLTVL.

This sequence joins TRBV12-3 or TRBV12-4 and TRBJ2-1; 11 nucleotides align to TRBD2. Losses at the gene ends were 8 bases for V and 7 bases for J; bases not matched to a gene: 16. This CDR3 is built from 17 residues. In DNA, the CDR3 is TGTGCCAGCGGGGGCCAACGTAGCGGGAGGGCCGCGAATGAGCAGTTCTTC. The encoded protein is CASGGQRSGRAANEQFF.

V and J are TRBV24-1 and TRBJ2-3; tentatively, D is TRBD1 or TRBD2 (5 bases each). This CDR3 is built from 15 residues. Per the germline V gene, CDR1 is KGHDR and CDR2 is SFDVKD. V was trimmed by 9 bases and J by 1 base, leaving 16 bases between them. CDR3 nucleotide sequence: TGTGCCACCGGAGTCGCCCGAGGGGGCACAGATACGCAGTATTTT. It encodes CATGVARGGTDTQYF.

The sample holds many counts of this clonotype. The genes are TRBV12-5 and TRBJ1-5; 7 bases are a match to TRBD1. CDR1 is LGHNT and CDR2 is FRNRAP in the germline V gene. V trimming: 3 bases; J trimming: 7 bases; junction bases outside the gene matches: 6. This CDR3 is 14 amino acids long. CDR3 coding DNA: TGTGCTAGTGGTTTATCCGGGACAGTGCAGCCCCAGCATTTT. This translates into CASGLSGTVQPQHF.

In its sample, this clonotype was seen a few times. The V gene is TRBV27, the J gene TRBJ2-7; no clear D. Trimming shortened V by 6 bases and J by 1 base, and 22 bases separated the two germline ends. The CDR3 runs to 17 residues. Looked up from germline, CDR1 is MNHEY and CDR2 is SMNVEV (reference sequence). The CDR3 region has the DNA TGTGCCAGCAGAACCCCACGTAAAGGAAGAGCATCCTACGAGCAGTACTTC. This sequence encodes CASRTPRKGRASYEQYF.

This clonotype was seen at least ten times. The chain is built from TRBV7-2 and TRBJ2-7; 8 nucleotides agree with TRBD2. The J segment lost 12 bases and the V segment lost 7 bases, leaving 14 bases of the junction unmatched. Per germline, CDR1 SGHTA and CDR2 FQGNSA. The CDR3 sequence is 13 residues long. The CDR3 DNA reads TGTGCCAGCACACCTCGTGCGCGGGAGGATCTGTACTTC. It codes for CASTPRAREDLYF.

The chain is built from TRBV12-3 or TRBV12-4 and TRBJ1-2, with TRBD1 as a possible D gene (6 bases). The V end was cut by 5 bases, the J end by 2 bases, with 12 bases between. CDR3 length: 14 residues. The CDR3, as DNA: TGTGCCAGCAGTCATTCGGACAGAAACTATGGCTACACCTTC. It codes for CASSHSDRNYGYTF.

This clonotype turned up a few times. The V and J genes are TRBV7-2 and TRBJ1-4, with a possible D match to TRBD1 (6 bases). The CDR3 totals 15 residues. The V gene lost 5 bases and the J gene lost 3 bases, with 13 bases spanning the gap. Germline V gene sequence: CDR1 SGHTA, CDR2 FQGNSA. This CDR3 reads CASSAQTGPNEKLFF. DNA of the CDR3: TGTGCCAGCAGCGCCCAGACAGGACCTAATGAAAAACTGTTTTTT.

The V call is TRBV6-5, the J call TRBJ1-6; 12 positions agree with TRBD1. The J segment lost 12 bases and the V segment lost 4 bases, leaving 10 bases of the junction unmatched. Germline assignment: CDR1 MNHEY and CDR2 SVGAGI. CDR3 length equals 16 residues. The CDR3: CASSSGTGGVRVPLHF. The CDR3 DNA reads TGTGCCAGCAGTTCCGGGACAGGGGGCGTTCGGGTACCCCTCCACTTT.

CDR3 loop: CASSFPGRVYTEAFF. DNA for the CDR3: TGTGCCAGCAGTTTCCCCGGCAGGGTGTACACTGAAGCTTTCTTT. The chain employs TRBV12-3 or TRBV12-4 and TRBJ1-1; D is perhaps TRBD1 (5 bases). The V gene lost 3 bases and the J gene lost 3 bases, with 14 bases spanning the gap. CDR3 length: 15 residues.

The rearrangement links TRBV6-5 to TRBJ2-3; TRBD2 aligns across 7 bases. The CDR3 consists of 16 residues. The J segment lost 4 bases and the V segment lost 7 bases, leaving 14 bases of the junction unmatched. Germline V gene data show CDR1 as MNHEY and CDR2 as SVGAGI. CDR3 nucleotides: TGTGCCAGCACGCCCGGCATCGGACTAGTTGCAGATACGCAGTATTTT. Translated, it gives CASTPGIGLVADTQYF.

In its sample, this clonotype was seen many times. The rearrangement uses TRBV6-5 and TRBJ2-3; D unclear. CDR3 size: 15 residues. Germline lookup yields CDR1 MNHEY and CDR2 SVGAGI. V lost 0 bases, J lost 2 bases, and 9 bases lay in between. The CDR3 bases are TGTGCCAGCAGTTACTCTCAGAAGCCCACAGATACGCAGTATTTT. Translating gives CASSYSQKPTDTQYF.

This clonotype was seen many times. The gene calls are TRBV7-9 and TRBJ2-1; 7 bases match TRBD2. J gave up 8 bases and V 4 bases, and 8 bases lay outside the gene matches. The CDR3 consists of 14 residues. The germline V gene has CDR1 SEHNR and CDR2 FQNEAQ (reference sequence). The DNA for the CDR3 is TGTGCCAGCAGCTCGGGGGGATCGAAGTATGAGCAGTTCTTC. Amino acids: CASSSGGSKYEQFF.

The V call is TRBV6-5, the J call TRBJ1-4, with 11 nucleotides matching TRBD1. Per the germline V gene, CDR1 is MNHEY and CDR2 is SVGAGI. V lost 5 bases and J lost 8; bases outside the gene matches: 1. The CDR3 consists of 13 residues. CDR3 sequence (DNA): TGTGCCAGCAGTGGGACAGGGGGAGAAAAACTGTTTTTT. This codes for CASSGTGGEKLFF.